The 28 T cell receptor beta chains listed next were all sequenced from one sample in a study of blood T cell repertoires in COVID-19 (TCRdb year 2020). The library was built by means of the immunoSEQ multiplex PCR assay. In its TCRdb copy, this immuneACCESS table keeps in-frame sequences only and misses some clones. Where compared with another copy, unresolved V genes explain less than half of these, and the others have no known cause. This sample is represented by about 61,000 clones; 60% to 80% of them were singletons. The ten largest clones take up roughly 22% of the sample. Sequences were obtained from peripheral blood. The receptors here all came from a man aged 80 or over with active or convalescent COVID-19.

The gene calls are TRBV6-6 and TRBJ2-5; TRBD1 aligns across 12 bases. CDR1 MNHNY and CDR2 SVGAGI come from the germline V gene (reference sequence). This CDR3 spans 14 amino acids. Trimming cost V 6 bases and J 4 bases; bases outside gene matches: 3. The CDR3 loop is CASRGTGGGETQYF. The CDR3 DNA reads TGTGCCAGCAGGGGGACAGGGGGCGGAGAGACCCAGTACTTC.

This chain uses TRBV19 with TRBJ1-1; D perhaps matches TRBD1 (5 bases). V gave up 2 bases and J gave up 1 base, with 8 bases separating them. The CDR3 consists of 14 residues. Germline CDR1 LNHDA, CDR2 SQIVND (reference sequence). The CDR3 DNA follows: TGTGCCAGTAGTATACGGGGGGAGAACACTGAAGCTTTCTTT. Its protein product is CASSIRGENTEAFF.

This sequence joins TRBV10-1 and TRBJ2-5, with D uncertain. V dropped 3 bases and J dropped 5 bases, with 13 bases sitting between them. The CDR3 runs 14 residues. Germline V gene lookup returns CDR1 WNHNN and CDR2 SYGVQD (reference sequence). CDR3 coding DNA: TGCGCCAGCAGTGATGGTGGGTCCGGGGAGACCCAGTACTTC. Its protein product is CASSDGGSGETQYF.

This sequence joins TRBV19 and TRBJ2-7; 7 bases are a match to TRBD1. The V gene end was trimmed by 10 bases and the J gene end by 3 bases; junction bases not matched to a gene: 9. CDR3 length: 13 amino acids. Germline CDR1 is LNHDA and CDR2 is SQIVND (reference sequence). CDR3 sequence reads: CATSTGPIYEQYF. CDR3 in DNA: TGTGCCACCTCGACAGGGCCTATCTACGAGCAGTACTTC. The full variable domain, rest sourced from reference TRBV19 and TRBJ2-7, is DGGITQSPKYLFRKEGQNVTLSCEQNLNHDAMYWYRQDPGQGLRLIYYSQIVNDFQKGDIAEGYSVSREKKESFPLTVTSAQKNPTAFYLCATSTGPIYEQYFGPGTRLTVT.

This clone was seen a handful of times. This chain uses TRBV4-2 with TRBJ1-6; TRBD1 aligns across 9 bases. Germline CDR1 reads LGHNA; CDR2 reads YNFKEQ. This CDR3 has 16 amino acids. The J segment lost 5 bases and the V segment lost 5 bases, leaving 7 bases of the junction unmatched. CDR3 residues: CASSDTGTGHNSPLHF. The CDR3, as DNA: TGTGCCAGCAGCGACACCGGGACAGGGCATAATTCACCCCTCCACTTT.

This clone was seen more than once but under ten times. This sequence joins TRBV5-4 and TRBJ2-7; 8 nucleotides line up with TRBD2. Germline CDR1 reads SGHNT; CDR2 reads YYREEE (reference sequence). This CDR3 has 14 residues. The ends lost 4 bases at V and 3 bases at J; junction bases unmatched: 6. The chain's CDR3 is CASSRGGSHYEQYF. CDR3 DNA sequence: TGTGCCAGCAGCCGCGGGGGGTCCCACTACGAGCAGTACTTC.

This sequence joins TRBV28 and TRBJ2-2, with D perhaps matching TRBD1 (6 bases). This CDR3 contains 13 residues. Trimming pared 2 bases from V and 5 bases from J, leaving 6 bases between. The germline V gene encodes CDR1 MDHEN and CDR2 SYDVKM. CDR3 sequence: CASSLQGTGELFF. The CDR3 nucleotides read TGTGCCAGCAGTTTACAGGGGACCGGGGAGCTGTTTTTT.

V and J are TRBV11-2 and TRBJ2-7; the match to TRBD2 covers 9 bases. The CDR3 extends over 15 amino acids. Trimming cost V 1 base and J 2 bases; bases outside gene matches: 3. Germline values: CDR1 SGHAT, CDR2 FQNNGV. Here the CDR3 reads CASSLALAGPYEQYF. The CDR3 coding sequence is TGTGCCAGCAGCTTAGCCCTAGCGGGACCCTACGAGCAGTACTTC.

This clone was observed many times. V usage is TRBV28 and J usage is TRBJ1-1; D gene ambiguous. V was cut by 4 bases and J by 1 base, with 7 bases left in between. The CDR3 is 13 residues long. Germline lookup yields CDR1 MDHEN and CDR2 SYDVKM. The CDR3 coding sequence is TGTGCCAGCAGTTACGCGGGGAACACTGAAGCTTTCTTT. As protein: CASSYAGNTEAFF.

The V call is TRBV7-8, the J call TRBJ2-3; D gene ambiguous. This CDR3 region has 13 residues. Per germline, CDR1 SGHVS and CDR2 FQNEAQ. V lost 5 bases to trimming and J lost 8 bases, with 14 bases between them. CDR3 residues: CASSPLGSGTQYF. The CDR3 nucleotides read TGTGCCAGCAGCCCACTTGGTTCCGGTACGCAGTATTTT.

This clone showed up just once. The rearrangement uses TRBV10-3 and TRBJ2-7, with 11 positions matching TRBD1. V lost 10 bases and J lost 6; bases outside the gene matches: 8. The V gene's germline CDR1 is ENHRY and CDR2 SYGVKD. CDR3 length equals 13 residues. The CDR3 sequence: CASGQGAVVEQYF. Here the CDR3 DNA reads TGTGCCAGCGGACAGGGGGCTGTTGTCGAGCAGTACTTC.

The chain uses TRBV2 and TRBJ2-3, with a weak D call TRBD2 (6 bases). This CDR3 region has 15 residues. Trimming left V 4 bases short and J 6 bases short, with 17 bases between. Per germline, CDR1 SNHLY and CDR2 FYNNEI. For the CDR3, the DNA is TGTGCCAGCAGTGCTGGGACTGCGGGCATGGATACGCAGTATTTT. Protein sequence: CASSAGTAGMDTQYF. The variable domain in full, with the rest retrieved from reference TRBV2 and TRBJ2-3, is EPEVTQTPSHQVTQMGQEVILRCVPISNHLYFYWYRQILGQKVEFLVSFYNNEISEKSEIFDDQFSVERPDGSNFTLKIRSTKLEDSAMYFCASSAGTAGMDTQYFGPGTRLTVL.

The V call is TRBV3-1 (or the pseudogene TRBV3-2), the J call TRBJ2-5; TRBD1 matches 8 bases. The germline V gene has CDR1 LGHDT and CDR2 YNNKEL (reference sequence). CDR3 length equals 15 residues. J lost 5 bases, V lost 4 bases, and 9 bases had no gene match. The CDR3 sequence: CASSLRTGNVETQYF. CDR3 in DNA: TGTGCCAGCAGCCTCAGGACAGGGAATGTGGAGACCCAGTACTTC.

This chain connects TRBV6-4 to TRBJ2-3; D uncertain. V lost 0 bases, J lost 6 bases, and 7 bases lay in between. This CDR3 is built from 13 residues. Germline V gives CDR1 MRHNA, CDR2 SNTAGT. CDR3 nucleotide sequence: TGTGCCAGCAGTGACTCGAACCGGGATACGCAGTATTTT. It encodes CASSDSNRDTQYF.

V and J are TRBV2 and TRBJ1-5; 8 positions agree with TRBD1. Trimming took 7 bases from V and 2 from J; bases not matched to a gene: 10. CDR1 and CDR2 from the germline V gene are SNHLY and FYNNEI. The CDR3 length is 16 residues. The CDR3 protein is CASNRGTGGGNQPQHF. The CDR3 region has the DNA TGTGCCAGCAATCGGGGGACAGGCGGCGGCAATCAGCCCCAGCATTTT.

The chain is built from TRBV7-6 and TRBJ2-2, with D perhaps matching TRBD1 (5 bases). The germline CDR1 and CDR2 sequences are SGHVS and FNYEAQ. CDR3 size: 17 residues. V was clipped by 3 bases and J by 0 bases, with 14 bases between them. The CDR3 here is CASSFPVDTANTGELFF. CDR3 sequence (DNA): TGTGCCAGCAGCTTCCCCGTGGACACCGCGAACACCGGGGAGCTGTTTTTT.

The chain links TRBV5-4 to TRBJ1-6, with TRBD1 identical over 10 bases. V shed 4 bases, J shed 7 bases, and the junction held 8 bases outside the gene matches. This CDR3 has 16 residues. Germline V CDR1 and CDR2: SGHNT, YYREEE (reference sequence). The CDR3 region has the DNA TGTGCCAGCAGCCGCCCTGGACAGGGGGGAAATTCACCCCTCCACTTT. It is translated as CASSRPGQGGNSPLHF. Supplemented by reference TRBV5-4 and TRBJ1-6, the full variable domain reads ETGVTQSPTHLIKTRGQQVTLRCSSQSGHNTVSWYQQALGQGPQFIFQYYREEENGRGNFPPRFSGLQFPNYSSELNVNALELDDSALYLCASSRPGQGGNSPLHFGNGTRLTVT.

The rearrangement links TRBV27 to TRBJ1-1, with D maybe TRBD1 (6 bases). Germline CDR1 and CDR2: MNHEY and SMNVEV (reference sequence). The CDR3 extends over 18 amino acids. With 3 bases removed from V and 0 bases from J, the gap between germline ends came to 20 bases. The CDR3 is CASSFTGSLVAMNTEAFF. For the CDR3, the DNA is TGTGCCAGCAGTTTCACAGGGAGTTTAGTGGCGATGAACACTGAAGCTTTCTTT.

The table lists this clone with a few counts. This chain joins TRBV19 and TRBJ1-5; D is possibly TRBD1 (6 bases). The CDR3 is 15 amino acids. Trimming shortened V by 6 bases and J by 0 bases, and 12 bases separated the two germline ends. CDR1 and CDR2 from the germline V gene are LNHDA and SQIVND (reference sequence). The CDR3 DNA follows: TGTGCCAGTAGCTCAACAGGGTTTAGCAATCAGCCCCAGCATTTT. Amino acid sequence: CASSSTGFSNQPQHF.

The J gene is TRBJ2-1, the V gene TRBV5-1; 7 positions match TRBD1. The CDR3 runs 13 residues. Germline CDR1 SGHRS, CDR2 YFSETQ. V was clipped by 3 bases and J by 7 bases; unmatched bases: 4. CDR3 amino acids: CASSWQDRNEQFF. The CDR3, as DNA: TGCGCCAGCAGCTGGCAGGACAGGAATGAGCAGTTCTTC. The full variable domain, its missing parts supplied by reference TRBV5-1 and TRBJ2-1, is KAGVTQTPRYLIKTRGQQVTLSCSPISGHRSVSWYQQTPGQGLQFLFEYFSETQRNKGNFPGRFSGRQFSNSRSEMNVSTLELGDSALYLCASSWQDRNEQFFGPGTRLTVL.

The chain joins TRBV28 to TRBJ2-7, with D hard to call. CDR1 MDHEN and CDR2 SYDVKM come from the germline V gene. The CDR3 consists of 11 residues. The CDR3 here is CAGGGPYEQYF. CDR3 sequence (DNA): TGTGCGGGTGGCGGTCCCTACGAGCAGTACTTC. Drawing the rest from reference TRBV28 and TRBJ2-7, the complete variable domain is DVKVTQSSRYLVKRTGEKVFLECVQDMDHENMFWYRQDPGLGLRLIYFSYDVKMKEKGDIPEGYSVSREKKERFSLILESASTNQTSMYLCAGGGPYEQYFGPGTRLTVT.

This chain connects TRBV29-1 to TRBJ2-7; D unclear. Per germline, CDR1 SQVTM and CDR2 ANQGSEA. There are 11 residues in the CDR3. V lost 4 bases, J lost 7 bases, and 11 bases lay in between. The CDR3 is CSVAGRREQYF. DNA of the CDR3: TGCAGCGTTGCCGGCCGGCGGGAGCAGTACTTC.

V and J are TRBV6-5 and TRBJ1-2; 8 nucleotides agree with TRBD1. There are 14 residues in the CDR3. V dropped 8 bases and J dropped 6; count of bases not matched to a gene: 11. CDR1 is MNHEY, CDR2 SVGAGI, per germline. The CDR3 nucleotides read TGTGCCAGCCTCGGACAGGGAACTTTTAATGGCTACACCTTC. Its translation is CASLGQGTFNGYTF.

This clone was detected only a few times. CDR3 DNA: TGTGCCAGCAGCCGGACTCTAGCGCCAGGCTACGAGCAGTACTTC. Amino acids: CASSRTLAPGYEQYF. The chain carries TRBV2 and TRBJ2-7, with D perhaps matching TRBD2 (6 bases). The V end was cut by 6 bases, the J end by 3 bases, with 18 bases between. The germline V gene has CDR1 SNHLY and CDR2 FYNNEI. This CDR3 has 15 residues.

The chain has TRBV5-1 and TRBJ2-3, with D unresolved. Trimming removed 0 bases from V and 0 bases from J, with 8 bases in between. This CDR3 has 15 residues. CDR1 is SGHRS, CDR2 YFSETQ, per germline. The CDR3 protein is CASSLGQSSTDTQYF. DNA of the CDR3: TGCGCCAGCAGCTTGGGTCAATCAAGCACAGATACGCAGTATTTT.

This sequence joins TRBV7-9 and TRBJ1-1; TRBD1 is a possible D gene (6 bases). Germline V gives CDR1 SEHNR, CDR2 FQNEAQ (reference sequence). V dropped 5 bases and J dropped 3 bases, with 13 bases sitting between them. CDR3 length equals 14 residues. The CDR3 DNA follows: TGTGCCAGCAGCCGAGAGGGGGGGTACACTGAAGCTTTCTTT. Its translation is CASSREGGYTEAFF. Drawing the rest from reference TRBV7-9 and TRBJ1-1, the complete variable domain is DTGVSQNPRHKITKRGQNVTFRCDPISEHNRLYWYRQTLGQGPEFLTYFQNEAQLEKSRLLSDRFSAERPKGSFSTLEIQRTEQGDSAMYLCASSREGGYTEAFFGQGTRLTVV.

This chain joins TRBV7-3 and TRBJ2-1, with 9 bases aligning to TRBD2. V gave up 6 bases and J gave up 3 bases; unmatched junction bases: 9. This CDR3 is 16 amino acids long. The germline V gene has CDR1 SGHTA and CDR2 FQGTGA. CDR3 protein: CASSSAQRGVYNEQFF. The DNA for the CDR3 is TGTGCCAGCAGTTCCGCCCAGCGGGGGGTCTACAATGAGCAGTTCTTC.

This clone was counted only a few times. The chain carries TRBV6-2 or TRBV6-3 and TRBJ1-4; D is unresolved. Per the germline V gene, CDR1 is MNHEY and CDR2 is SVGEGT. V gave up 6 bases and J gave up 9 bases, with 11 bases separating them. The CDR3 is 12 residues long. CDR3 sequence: CASSLGLKKLFF. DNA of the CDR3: TGTGCCAGCAGCCTCGGGTTGAAAAAACTGTTTTTT.